The T cell receptor (beta chain) described here comes from a study of T-cell memory formation after mild COVID-19. V lost 8 bases and J lost 6, with 17 bases in between. The CDR3 runs to 14 residues. The germline V gene encodes CDR1 MDHEN and CDR2 SYDVKM. 5'RACE primed at constant segments yielded TCR alpha and TCR beta cDNA libraries bearing sample barcodes and UMIs. One entry per CDR3 protein, called by TCRdb with MiXCR from the 5' RACE reads. The data contain approximately 100,000 distinct CDR3 sequences, approximately 12% of them singletons. This clonotype was detected only a few times. The chain couples TRBV28 to TRBJ1-5; D is perhaps TRBD1 (5 bases). Sequenced input: PBMCs or a T cell subset sorted from them (not recorded which). The TCR was taken from a man between 18 and 29 years old who had mild COVID-19 (a few samples of this study predate the infection). Cell type and time point are not known. The CDR3 DNA reads TGTGCCAGCCGCTCGGGGGAAGGCGTTCAGCCCCAGCATTTT. Its translation: CASRSGEGVQPQHF.